Listed here are 10 T cell receptor beta chains from one sample, sequenced in a study of regulatory T cells in long-lasting Graves disease (dated by TCRdb to 2020 to 2022). The time point label here, explained by the study, means: newly diagnosed GD, antithyroid drugs for less than 3 months. For both TCR sequencing and RNA sequencing, RNA was extracted from PBMCs in TRIzol. Preparation of the library involved multiplex PCR. TCRdb names Illumina HiSeq 4000 as the instrument used. CDR3 regions were amplified by Arm-PCR with iRepertoire HTBI primers to construct TCR beta libraries. TCRdb reanalyzed the raw reads on its own, using fastp at Q25 for trimming and MiXCR for clone calling, and kept in-frame beta chains. Identical CDR3 proteins give one entry, which carries the most common genes and DNA. The sample data list under 500,000 distinct CDR3 sequences, and roughly 15% of these were observed just once. The ten largest clones add up to around 10% of the sample.

In addition, the sample was reused for a study of T cells in Graves' hyperthyroidism and ophthalmopathy.

Sequencing was performed on peripheral blood mononuclear cells (PBMCs), taken at new diagnosis, from a patient treated with antithyroid drugs. These receptors originate from a woman in her twenties or thirties with Graves disease. Donor details come from another sample of the same person, matched by shared clones.

This clonotype was seen many times. The chain recombines TRBV28 with TRBJ2-5; possible D gene TRBD1, 5 bases. The CDR3 runs to 12 residues. The germline V gene encodes CDR1 MDHEN and CDR2 SYDVKM. V gave up 2 bases and J gave up 10 bases, with 11 bases separating them. The CDR3 spells CASSLKGFDQYF. The CDR3 DNA reads TGTGCCAGCAGTTTAAAGGGGTTCGACCAGTACTTC.

The CDR3 DNA reads as TGTGCCAGCAGTAGAAGACAGGACTCCTACGAGCAGTACTTC. Translated, it gives CASSRRQDSYEQYF. This sequence joins TRBV6-1 and TRBJ2-7, with D maybe TRBD1 (6 bases). With 5 bases removed from V and 0 bases from J, the gap between germline ends came to 11 bases. The CDR3 length is 14 residues. CDR1 and CDR2 (germline): MNHNS, SASEGT.

This clonotype was found a few times. This sequence joins TRBV4-3 and TRBJ2-7, with TRBD1 matching over 9 bases. Trimming cost V 5 bases and J 5 bases; bases outside gene matches: 10. The CDR3 is 15 residues long. CDR1 is LGHNA and CDR2 is YSLEER in the germline V gene. CDR3 sequence (DNA): TGCGCCAGCAGCGCGGGACAGGGCCGGGGCAACGAGCAGTACTTC. Translation gives CASSAGQGRGNEQYF.

The table lists this clonotype with many counts. This may arise from a read error, as a much more abundant clone is one base away. The CDR3 loop is CASSFGQSEAFF. The CDR3 bases are TGTGCCAGCAGCTTCGGACAGAGTGAAGCTTTCTTT. The chain links TRBV11-2 to TRBJ1-1; TRBD1 might be the D (6 bases). Germline CDR1 and CDR2: SGHAT and FQNNGV. This CDR3 spans 12 amino acids. V was cut by 3 bases and J by 7 bases, with 9 bases left in between.

This chain joins TRBV20-1 and TRBJ2-7; 10 nucleotides agree with TRBD2. With 6 bases clipped from V and 0 bases from J, the junction kept 11 bases outside the gene matches. The CDR3 runs 16 residues. The germline gives CDR1 DFQATT, CDR2 SNEGSKA (reference sequence). The CDR3 sequence: CSAPGPSGRLSYEQYF. In nucleotides, the CDR3 is TGCAGTGCACCTGGACCTAGCGGGAGACTCTCCTACGAGCAGTACTTC.

This clonotype was counted a few times. The chain employs TRBV18 and TRBJ1-1; tentative D call: TRBD1 (5 bases). The CDR3 length is 14 residues. V was shortened by 6 bases and J by 4 bases, with 15 bases between the two germline ends. CDR1 KGHSH and CDR2 LQKENI come from the germline V gene. CDR3: CASSPRGRATEAFF. The CDR3 coding sequence is TGTGCCAGCTCCCCCCGGGGCAGGGCCACTGAAGCTTTCTTT.

This clonotype was counted ten times or more. The rearrangement links TRBV3-1 to TRBJ2-1; the match to TRBD2 covers 9 bases. CDR3 size: 16 residues. Germline CDR1 LGHDT, CDR2 YNNKEL (reference sequence). Losses at the gene ends were 1 base for V and 9 bases for J; bases not matched to a gene: 10. As DNA, the CDR3 is TGTGCCAGCAGCCAAGTGGACGCGGCAGCGGGAGGTGAGCAGTTCTTC. Its translation: CASSQVDAAAGGEQFF.

The gene calls are TRBV25-1 and TRBJ2-7, with D possibly being TRBD2 (7 bases). CDR1 and CDR2 from the germline V gene are MGHDK and SYGVNS. Trimming shortened V by 3 bases and J by 9 bases, and 21 bases separated the two germline ends. The CDR3 runs 15 residues. CDR3 loop: CASSDQGLAEGGQYF. The CDR3 DNA is TGTGCCAGCAGTGATCAAGGGCTAGCGGAAGGGGGGCAGTACTTC.

This clonotype was counted between two and nine times. This chain uses TRBV6-5 with TRBJ2-7, with 8 bases identical to TRBD1. The CDR3 has 18 amino acids. CDR1 and CDR2 from the germline V gene are MNHEY and SVGAGI. The trim removed 0 bases at V and 1 base at J, leaving 11 bases unmatched. CDR3 amino acids: CASSYSSLGQGRSYEQYF. CDR3 nucleotide sequence: TGTGCCAGCAGTTACTCGTCCCTAGGACAGGGAAGGTCCTACGAGCAGTACTTC.

The rearrangement links TRBV27 to TRBJ2-3, with unresolved D. Per the germline V gene, CDR1 is MNHEY and CDR2 is SMNVEV (reference sequence). Trimming pared 6 bases from V and 6 bases from J, leaving 16 bases between. The CDR3 runs to 14 residues. CDR3 coding DNA: TGTGCCAGCAGGGATACTAATCTGAGGGATACGCAGTATTTT. This gives the protein CASRDTNLRDTQYF.